This T cell receptor beta chain derives from a study of T cell responses to AZD1222 COVID-19 vaccine. Assay: immunoSEQ multiplex PCR; the TCRdb copy retains only in-frame clones and omits some. The sample yields around 95,000 clones, about 87% seen once. V lost 5 bases, J lost 5 bases, and 19 bases lay in between. The germline V gene has CDR1 MNHEY and CDR2 SVGEGT. This CDR3 is built from 16 residues. Study findings and constraints: A rise in Spike-specific TCR breadth and depth followed two AZD1222 doses. Possibly, clonal diversity was underestimated; donors were largely white British and included more females.

Comments on this clone: What it binds is not known.

V is TRBV6-2 or TRBV6-3 and J is TRBJ2-1; D is possibly TRBD2 (6 bases). This TCR was sampled from an adult in good health. This specimen was peripheral blood, taken on day 0 of MenACWY control vaccination. As DNA, the CDR3 is TGTGCCAGCAGTCCGCGCGGTAGCGGAGTAAACAATGAGCAGTTCTTC. Translating gives CASSPRGSGVNNEQFF.